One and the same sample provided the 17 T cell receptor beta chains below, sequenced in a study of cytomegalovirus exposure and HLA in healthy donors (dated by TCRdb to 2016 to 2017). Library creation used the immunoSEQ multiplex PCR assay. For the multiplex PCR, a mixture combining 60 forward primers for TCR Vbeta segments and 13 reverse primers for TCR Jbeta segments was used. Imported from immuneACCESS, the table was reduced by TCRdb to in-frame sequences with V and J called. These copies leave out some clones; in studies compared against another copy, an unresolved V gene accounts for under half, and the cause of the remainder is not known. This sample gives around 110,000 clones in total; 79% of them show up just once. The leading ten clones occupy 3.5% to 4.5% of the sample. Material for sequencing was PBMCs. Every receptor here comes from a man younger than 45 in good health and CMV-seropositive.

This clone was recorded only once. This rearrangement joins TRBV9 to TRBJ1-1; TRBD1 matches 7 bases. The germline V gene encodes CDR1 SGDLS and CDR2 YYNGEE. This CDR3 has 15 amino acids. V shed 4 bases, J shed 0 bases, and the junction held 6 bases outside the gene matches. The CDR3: CASSQRGTVNTEAFF. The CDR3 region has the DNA TGTGCCAGCAGCCAACGTGGGACAGTGAACACTGAAGCTTTCTTT.

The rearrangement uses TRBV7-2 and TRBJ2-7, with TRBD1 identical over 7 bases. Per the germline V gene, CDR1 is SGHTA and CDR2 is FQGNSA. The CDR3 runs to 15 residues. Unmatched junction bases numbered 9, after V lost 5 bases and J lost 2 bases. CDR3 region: CASSPPGTAPYEQYF. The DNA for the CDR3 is TGTGCCAGCAGCCCACCCGGGACAGCCCCCTACGAGCAGTACTTC. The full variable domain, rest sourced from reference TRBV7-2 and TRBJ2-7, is GAGVSQSPSNKVTEKGKDVELRCDPISGHTALYWYRQSLGQGLEFLIYFQGNSAPDKSGLPSDRFSAERTGGSVSTLTIQRTQQEDSAVYLCASSPPGTAPYEQYFGPGTRLTVT.

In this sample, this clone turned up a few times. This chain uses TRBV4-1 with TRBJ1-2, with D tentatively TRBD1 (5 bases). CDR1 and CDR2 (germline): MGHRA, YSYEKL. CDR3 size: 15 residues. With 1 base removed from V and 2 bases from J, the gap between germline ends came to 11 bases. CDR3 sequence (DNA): TGCGCCAGCAGCCAAGGCGGGGGGTTAAACTATGGCTACACCTTC. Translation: CASSQGGGLNYGYTF.

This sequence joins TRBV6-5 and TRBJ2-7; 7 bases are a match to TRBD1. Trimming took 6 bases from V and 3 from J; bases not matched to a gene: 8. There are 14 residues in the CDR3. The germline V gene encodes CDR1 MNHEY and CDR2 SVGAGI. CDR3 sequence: CASRRKTGIYEQYF. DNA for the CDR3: TGTGCCAGCAGGAGAAAGACAGGGATCTACGAGCAGTACTTC.

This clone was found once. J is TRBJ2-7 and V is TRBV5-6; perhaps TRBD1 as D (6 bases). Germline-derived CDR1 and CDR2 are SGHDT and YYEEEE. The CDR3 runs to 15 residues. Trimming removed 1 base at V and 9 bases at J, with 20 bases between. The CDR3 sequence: CASSLLQTGFGSQYF. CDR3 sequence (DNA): TGTGCCAGCAGCTTGTTACAGACAGGCTTTGGGTCGCAGTACTTC.

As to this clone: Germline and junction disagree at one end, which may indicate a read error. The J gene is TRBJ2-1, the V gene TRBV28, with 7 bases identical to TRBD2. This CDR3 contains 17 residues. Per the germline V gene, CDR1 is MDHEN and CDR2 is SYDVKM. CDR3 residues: CANSFGGGGGPFNEQFF. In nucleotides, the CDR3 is TGTGCCAACAGTTTTGGGGGTGGGGGAGGGCCGTTCAATGAGCAGTTCTTC.

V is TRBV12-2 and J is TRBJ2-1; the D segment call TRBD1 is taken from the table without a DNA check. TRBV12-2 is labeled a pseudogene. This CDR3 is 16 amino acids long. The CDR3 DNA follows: TGTGCAAGTCGCTTAGCTGTCGGACAGGGCTACAATGAGCAGTTCTTC. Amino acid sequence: CASRLAVGQGYNEQFF.

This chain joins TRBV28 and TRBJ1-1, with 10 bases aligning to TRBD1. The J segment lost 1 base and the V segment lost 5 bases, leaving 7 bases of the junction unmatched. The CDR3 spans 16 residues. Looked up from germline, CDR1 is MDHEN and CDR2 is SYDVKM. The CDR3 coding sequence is TGTGCCAGCAGTATACATTGGACAGGGGGGAACACTGAAGCTTTCTTT. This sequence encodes CASSIHWTGGNTEAFF.

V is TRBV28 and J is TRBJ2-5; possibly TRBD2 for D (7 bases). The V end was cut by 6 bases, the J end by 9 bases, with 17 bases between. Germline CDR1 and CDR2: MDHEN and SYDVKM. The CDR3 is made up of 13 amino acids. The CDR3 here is CASSKRGGGPQYF. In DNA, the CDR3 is TGTGCCAGCAGCAAGAGAGGGGGGGGGCCCCAGTACTTC.

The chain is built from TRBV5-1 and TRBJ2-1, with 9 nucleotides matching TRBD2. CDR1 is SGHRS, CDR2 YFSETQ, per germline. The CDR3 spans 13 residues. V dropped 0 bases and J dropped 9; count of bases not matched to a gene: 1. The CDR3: CASSLETSGEQFF. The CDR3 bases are TGCGCCAGCAGCTTGGAGACTAGCGGTGAGCAGTTCTTC. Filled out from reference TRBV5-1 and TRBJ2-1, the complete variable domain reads KAGVTQTPRYLIKTRGQQVTLSCSPISGHRSVSWYQQTPGQGLQFLFEYFSETQRNKGNFPGRFSGRQFSNSRSEMNVSTLELGDSALYLCASSLETSGEQFFGPGTRLTVL.

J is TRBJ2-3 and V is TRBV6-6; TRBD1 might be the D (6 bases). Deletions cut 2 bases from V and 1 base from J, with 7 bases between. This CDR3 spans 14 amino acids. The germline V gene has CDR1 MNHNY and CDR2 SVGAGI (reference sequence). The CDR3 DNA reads TGTGCCAGCAGTTACGAGGGGGGCACAGATACGCAGTATTTT. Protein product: CASSYEGGTDTQYF.

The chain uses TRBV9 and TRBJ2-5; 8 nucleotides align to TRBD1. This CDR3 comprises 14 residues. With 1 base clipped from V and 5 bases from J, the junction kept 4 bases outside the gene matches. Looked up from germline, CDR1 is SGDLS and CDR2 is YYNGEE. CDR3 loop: CASSVRTGMETQYF. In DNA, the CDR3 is TGTGCCAGCAGCGTACGGACAGGGATGGAGACCCAGTACTTC.

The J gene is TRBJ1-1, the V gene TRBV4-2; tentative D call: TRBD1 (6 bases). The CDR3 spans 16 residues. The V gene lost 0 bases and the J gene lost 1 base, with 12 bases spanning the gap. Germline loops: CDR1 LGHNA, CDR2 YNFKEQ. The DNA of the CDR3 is TGTGCCAGCAGCCAAGACCAGGGCAGGGGGAACACTGAAGCTTTCTTT. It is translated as CASSQDQGRGNTEAFF.

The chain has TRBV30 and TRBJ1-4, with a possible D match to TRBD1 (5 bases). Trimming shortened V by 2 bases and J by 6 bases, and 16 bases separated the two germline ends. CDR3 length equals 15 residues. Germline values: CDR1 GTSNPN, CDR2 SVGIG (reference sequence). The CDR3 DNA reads TGTGCCTGGAGTAGCCCGGGACTTGGGGATGAAAAACTGTTTTTT. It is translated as CAWSSPGLGDEKLFF.

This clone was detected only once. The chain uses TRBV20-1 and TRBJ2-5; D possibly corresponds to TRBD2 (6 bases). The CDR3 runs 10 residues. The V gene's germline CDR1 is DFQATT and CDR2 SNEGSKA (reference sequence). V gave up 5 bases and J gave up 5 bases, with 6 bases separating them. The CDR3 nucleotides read TGCAGTGCTGCGGGGGAGACCCAGTACTTC. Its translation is CSAAGETQYF.

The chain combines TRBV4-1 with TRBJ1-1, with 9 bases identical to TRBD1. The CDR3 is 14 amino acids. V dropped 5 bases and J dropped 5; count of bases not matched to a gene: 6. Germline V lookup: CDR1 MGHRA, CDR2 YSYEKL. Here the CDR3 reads CASSARDRATEAFF. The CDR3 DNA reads TGCGCCAGCAGCGCGCGGGACAGGGCAACTGAAGCTTTCTTT.

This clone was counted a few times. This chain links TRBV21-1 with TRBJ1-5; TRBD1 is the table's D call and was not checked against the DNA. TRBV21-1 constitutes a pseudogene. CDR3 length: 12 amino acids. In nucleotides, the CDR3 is TGTGCCAGCGACAGGAAGAATCAGCCCCAGCATTTT. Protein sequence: CASDRKNQPQHF.